A selection of T cell receptor beta chains follows, all from one sample in a study of T-cell memory formation after mild COVID-19. TCRdb independently ran MiXCR on the 5' RACE reads; one entry per CDR3 protein. The data contain tens of thousands of distinct CDR3 sequences, roughly 17% of them seen just once; the ten biggest clones take up 25% to 35%. The sequenced material came from PBMCs or a T cell subset sorted from them (not recorded which). Receptor source: an adult woman who had mild COVID-19 (a few samples of this study predate the infection). Cell type and time point are not known. Both conserved end residues are part of each CDR3. The order of the fields is V gene, J gene, clone size, D gene, CDR3 protein, CDR3 DNA. A D gene is named only where the DNA matches it firmly. Only some rows state a clone size, as once, few, many or a class for expanded clones.

V gene: TRBV4-3
J gene: TRBJ2-3
clone size: NA
D gene: TRBD2
CDR3 protein: CASSQEGTSGPTDTQYF
CDR3 DNA: TGCGCCAGCAGCCAAGAAGGCACTAGCGGACCCACAGATACGCAGTATTTT

V gene: TRBV24-1
J gene: TRBJ2-2
clone size: NA
D gene: TRBD1
CDR3 protein: CATSDFKGAGTGELFF
CDR3 DNA: TGTGCCACCAGTGATTTCAAGGGGGCCGGCACCGGGGAGCTGTTTTTT

V gene: TRBV7-8
J gene: TRBJ2-1
clone size: NA
D gene: TRBD2
CDR3 protein: CASSKEREGGFNEQFF
CDR3 DNA: TGTGCCAGCAGCAAGGAGCGGGAGGGCGGATTTAATGAGCAGTTCTTC

V gene: TRBV29-1
J gene: TRBJ2-7
clone size: NA
D gene: TRBD1
CDR3 protein: CSVTGQGYEQYF
CDR3 DNA: TGCAGCGTAACGGGACAGGGCTACGAGCAGTACTTC

V gene: TRBV9
J gene: TRBJ2-7
clone size: few
D gene: TRBD1
CDR3 protein: CASSVDGTVYEQYF
CDR3 DNA: TGTGCCAGCAGCGTAGACGGGACAGTCTACGAGCAGTACTTC

V gene: TRBV14
J gene: TRBJ2-7
clone size: NA
D gene: NA
CDR3 protein: CASSQVKGSYEQYF
CDR3 DNA: TGTGCCAGCAGCCAAGTTAAAGGATCCTACGAGCAGTACTTC

V gene: TRBV6-5
J gene: TRBJ2-7
clone size: NA
D gene: NA
CDR3 protein: CASSYSDKGWYEQYF
CDR3 DNA: TGTGCCAGCAGTTACTCGGACAAGGGTTGGTACGAGCAGTACTTC

V gene: TRBV7-2
J gene: TRBJ2-1
clone size: NA
D gene: NA
CDR3 protein: CASSLDRYNEQFF
CDR3 DNA: TGTGCCAGCAGCTTAGACAGATACAATGAGCAGTTCTTC

V gene: TRBV5-1
J gene: TRBJ2-3
clone size: few
D gene: NA
CDR3 protein: CASSIWDLAADTQYF
CDR3 DNA: TGCGCCAGCAGCATCTGGGACTTAGCCGCAGATACGCAGTATTTT

V gene: TRBV4-1
J gene: TRBJ2-7
clone size: NA
D gene: NA
CDR3 protein: CASRDSISYEQYF
CDR3 DNA: TGCGCCAGCAGGGACAGTATATCCTACGAGCAGTACTTC

V gene: TRBV7-9
J gene: TRBJ1-1
clone size: NA
D gene: TRBD1
CDR3 protein: CASSSSPGTDNEAFF
CDR3 DNA: TGTGCCAGCAGCTCCTCCCCCGGGACAGACAACGAAGCTTTCTTT

V gene: TRBV20-1
J gene: TRBJ2-1
clone size: NA
D gene: TRBD2
CDR3 protein: CSASPSGAYNEQFF
CDR3 DNA: TGCAGTGCTAGCCCTAGCGGGGCCTACAATGAGCAGTTCTTC

V gene: TRBV7-3
J gene: TRBJ1-1
clone size: NA
D gene: NA
CDR3 protein: CASRSAGYTEAFF
CDR3 DNA: TGTGCCAGCAGGTCGGCAGGGTACACTGAAGCTTTCTTT

V gene: TRBV29-1
J gene: TRBJ2-2
clone size: NA
D gene: NA
CDR3 protein: CSVDDPGGNTGELFF
CDR3 DNA: TGCAGCGTTGATGACCCCGGGGGGAACACCGGGGAGCTGTTTTTT

V gene: TRBV11-3
J gene: TRBJ2-3
clone size: few
D gene: NA
CDR3 protein: CASSPRDLSDTQYF
CDR3 DNA: TGTGCCAGCAGCCCGAGGGACCTTTCGGATACGCAGTATTTT

V gene: TRBV11-2
J gene: TRBJ2-2
clone size: few
D gene: NA
CDR3 protein: CASSLVFGTGELFF
CDR3 DNA: TGTGCCAGCAGCTTAGTTTTCGGGACCGGGGAGCTGTTTTTT

V gene: TRBV4-3
J gene: TRBJ2-1
clone size: NA
D gene: TRBD1
CDR3 protein: CASSPWTGDNEQFF
CDR3 DNA: TGCGCCAGCAGCCCGTGGACAGGGGACAATGAGCAGTTCTTC

V gene: TRBV7-9
J gene: TRBJ2-2
clone size: NA
D gene: NA
CDR3 protein: CASRPRDKQNGELFF
CDR3 DNA: TGTGCCAGCAGACCTCGGGACAAGCAGAACGGGGAGCTGTTTTTT

V gene: TRBV3-1
J gene: TRBJ2-7
clone size: NA
D gene: NA
CDR3 protein: CASSHYEQYF
CDR3 DNA: TGTGCCAGCAGCCACTACGAGCAGTACTTC

V gene: TRBV7-9
J gene: TRBJ2-1
clone size: few
D gene: NA
CDR3 protein: CASSPPDYPPYNEQFF
CDR3 DNA: TGTGCCAGCAGCCCACCGGACTATCCCCCCTACAATGAGCAGTTCTTC

V gene: TRBV5-6
J gene: TRBJ2-1
clone size: NA
D gene: TRBD2
CDR3 protein: CASSLTAGGRNEQFF
CDR3 DNA: TGTGCCAGCAGCCTGACAGCGGGGGGTCGCAATGAGCAGTTCTTC

V gene: TRBV7-6
J gene: TRBJ2-1
clone size: NA
D gene: TRBD2
CDR3 protein: CASSLGRGASGVNEQFF
CDR3 DNA: TGTGCCAGCAGCTTAGGGCGGGGAGCTAGCGGGGTCAATGAGCAGTTCTTC

V gene: TRBV20-1
J gene: TRBJ2-7
clone size: few
D gene: NA
CDR3 protein: CSARVGTSSYEQYF
CDR3 DNA: TGCAGTGCTAGAGTGGGGACCAGCTCCTACGAGCAGTACTTC